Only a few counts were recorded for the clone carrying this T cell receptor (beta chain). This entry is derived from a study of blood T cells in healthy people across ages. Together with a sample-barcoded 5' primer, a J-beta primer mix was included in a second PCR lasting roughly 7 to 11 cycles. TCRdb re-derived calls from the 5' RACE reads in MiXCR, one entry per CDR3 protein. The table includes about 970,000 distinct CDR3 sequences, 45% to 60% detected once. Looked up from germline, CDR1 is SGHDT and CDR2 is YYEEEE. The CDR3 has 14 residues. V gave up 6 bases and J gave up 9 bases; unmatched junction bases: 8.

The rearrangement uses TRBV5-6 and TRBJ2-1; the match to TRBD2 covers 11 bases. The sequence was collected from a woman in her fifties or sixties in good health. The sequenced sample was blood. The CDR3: CASTRLAGKSEQFF. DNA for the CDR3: TGTGCCAGCACCCGACTAGCGGGAAAGAGTGAGCAGTTCTTC.